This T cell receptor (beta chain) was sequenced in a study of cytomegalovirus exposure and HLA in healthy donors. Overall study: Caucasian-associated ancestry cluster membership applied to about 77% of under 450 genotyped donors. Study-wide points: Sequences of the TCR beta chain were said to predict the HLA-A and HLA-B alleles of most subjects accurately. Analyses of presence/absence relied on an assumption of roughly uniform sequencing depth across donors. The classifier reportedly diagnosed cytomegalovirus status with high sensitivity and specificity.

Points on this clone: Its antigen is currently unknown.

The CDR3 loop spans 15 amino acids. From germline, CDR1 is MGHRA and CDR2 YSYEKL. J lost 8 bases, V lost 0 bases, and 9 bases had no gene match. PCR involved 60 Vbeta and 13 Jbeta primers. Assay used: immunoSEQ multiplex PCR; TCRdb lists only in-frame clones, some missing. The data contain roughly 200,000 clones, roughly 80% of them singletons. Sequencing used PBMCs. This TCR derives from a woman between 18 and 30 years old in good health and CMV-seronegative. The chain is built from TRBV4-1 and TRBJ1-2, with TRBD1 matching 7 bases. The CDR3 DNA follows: TGCGCCAGCAGCCAAGAATTCACAGGGGCGGGAGGCTACACCTTC. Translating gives CASSQEFTGAGGYTF.